This TCR beta chain was captured in a study of blood T cell repertoires in COVID-19. Looking at the study overall: Both acute and convalescent COVID-19 samples were obtained from the United States, Italy and Spain. In each case, the material was cDNA or gDNA derived from T cells, B-cell-depleted T cells, or PBMCs.

V shed 5 bases, J shed 0 bases, and the junction held 3 bases outside the gene matches. The CDR3 has 16 residues. Germline-derived CDR1 and CDR2 are SEHNR and FQNEAQ (reference sequence). Authors' methods: Amplification with reference gene primers provided the estimates of nucleated cell counts. Data came from immunoSEQ multiplex PCR; TCRdb stores just in-frame clones and leaves some out. D and trimming were read from the DNA, whereas the V and J calls and clone size are those reported in that table. The table includes about 190,000 clones, roughly four fifths detected once. The rearrangement links TRBV7-9 to TRBJ2-7; 14 bases align to TRBD2. This receptor was obtained from a woman aged 50 to 60 with acute or convalescent COVID-19. The sample comprised peripheral blood. The CDR3 DNA reads TGTGCCAGCAGCCGGACTAGCGGGGGGAGCTCCTACGAGCAGTACTTC. As protein: CASSRTSGGSSYEQYF. The variable domain in full, with the rest retrieved from reference TRBV7-9 and TRBJ2-7, is DTGVSQNPRHKITKRGQNVTFRCDPISEHNRLYWYRQTLGQGPEFLTYFQNEAQLEKSRLLSDRFSAERPKGSFSTLEIQRTEQGDSAMYLCASSRTSGGSSYEQYFGPGTRLTVT.